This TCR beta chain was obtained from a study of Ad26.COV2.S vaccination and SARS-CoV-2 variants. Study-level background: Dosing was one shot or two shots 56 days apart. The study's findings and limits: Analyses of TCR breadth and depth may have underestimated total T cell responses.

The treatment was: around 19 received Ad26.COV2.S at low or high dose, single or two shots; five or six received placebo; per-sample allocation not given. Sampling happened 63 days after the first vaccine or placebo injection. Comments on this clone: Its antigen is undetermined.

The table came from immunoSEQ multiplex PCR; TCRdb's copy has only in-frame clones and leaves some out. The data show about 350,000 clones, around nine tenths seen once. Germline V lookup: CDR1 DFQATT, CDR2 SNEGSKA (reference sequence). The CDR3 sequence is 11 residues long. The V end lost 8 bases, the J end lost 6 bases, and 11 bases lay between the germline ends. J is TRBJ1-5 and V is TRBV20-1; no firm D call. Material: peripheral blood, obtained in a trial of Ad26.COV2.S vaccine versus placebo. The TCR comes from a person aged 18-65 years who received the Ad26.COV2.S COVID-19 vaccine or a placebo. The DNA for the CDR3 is TGCAGTACCCCCGGAACTCAGCCCCAGCATTTT. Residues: CSTPGTQPQHF.